The 15 T cell receptor beta chains presented below share a single source sample, sequenced in a study of shared clonotypes between healthy human individuals. Assay: immunoSEQ multiplex PCR; the TCRdb copy retains only in-frame clones and omits some. The sample records around 450,000 clones, roughly 83% being singletons. The source material was PBMCs. The receptors originated from a middle-aged woman in good health. Some clones in this sample may be carry-over from other donors' samples.

This sequence joins TRBV5-1 and TRBJ2-2; TRBD2 is a possible D gene (6 bases). This CDR3 region has 17 residues. Between the trimmed V and J ends, which lost 4 bases and 5 bases, there was a span of 21 bases. The germline gives CDR1 SGHRS, CDR2 YFSETQ. The CDR3 DNA follows: TGCGCCAGCAGCGTATCCGGGACTCCACGTGGTACCGGGGAGCTGTTTTTT. It specifies CASSVSGTPRGTGELFF.

The CDR3 here is CASSPQTYTQYF. CDR3 in DNA: TGTGCCAGCAGCCCCCAGACATATACGCAGTATTTT. J is TRBJ2-3 and V is TRBV11-2; D ambiguous. Trimming took off 5 bases at V and 7 bases at J, with 10 bases between the two ends. The CDR3 runs to 12 residues. Germline lookup yields CDR1 SGHAT and CDR2 FQNNGV. The entire variable domain, with the rest obtained from reference TRBV11-2 and TRBJ2-3, is as follows: EAGVAQSPRYKIIEKRQSVAFWCNPISGHATLYWYQQILGQGPKLLIQFQNNGVVDDSQLPKDRFSAERLKGVDSTLKIQPAKLEDSAVYLCASSPQTYTQYFGPGTRLTVL.

The chain has TRBV19 and TRBJ1-4; 7 bases fit TRBD1. This CDR3 contains 16 residues. V was clipped by 4 bases and J by 0 bases; unmatched bases: 5. Germline lookup yields CDR1 LNHDA and CDR2 SQIVND (reference sequence). The CDR3 region is CASSTQGSSTNEKLFF. The CDR3 nucleotides read TGTGCCAGTAGTACACAGGGGAGCTCAACTAATGAAAAACTGTTTTTT.

The V gene is TRBV28, the J gene TRBJ2-5, with a tentative D call TRBD1 (5 bases). CDR3 size: 12 residues. CDR1 is MDHEN, CDR2 SYDVKM, per germline. Trimming removed 6 bases at V and 1 base at J, with 6 bases between. Written as DNA, the CDR3 is TGTGCCAGCAGGACAGTCCAAGAGACCCAGTACTTC. Translated: CASRTVQETQYF.

The V gene is TRBV7-2, the J gene TRBJ1-1; possible D gene TRBD1, 5 bases. CDR1 SGHTA and CDR2 FQGNSA come from the germline V gene. V dropped 1 base and J dropped 5 bases, with 11 bases sitting between them. The CDR3 length is 14 residues. CDR3 sequence (DNA): TGTGCCAGCAGCTTAGTGGGGGTCGGGACTGAAGCTTTCTTT. Protein: CASSLVGVGTEAFF. Full variable domain (remainder filled in from reference TRBV7-2 and TRBJ1-1): GAGVSQSPSNKVTEKGKDVELRCDPISGHTALYWYRQSLGQGLEFLIYFQGNSAPDKSGLPSDRFSAERTGGSVSTLTIQRTQQEDSAVYLCASSLVGVGTEAFFGQGTRLTVV.

The chain carries TRBV7-2 and TRBJ2-4; D gene uncertain. Germline CDR1 is SGHTA and CDR2 is FQGNSA. Trimming removed 1 base from V and 6 bases from J, with 1 base in between. The CDR3 runs to 11 residues. The CDR3 coding sequence is TGTGCCAGCAGCTTAGTAAACATTCAGTACTTC. Translated, it gives CASSLVNIQYF.

The gene calls are TRBV5-6 and TRBJ1-2; TRBD1 is a possible D gene (5 bases). Germline lookup yields CDR1 SGHDT and CDR2 YYEEEE. This CDR3 has 12 amino acids. V was trimmed by 0 bases and J by 8 bases, leaving 8 bases between them. The CDR3: CASSLVKGGYTF. The CDR3, as DNA: TGTGCCAGCAGCTTGGTCAAGGGGGGCTACACCTTC. The full variable domain, in which reference TRBV5-6 and TRBJ1-2 provide the parts outside the CDR3, is DAGVTQSPTHLIKTRGQQVTLRCSPKSGHDTVSWYQQALGQGPQFIFQYYEEEERQRGNFPDRFSGHQFPNYSSELNVNALLLGDSALYLCASSLVKGGYTFGSGTRLTVV.

The V gene is TRBV4-3, the J gene TRBJ1-2; possibly TRBD1 for D (6 bases). CDR3 length: 13 residues. The germline V and J ends were trimmed by 0 bases and 8 bases, with 10 bases remaining between them. CDR1 and CDR2 from the germline V gene are LGHNA and YSLEER. The CDR3 DNA is TGCGCCAGCAGCCAAGACCAGGGGCGAGGCTACACCTTC. Residues: CASSQDQGRGYTF.

The chain carries TRBV9 and TRBJ2-7; 9 bases map to TRBD1. The CDR3 has 14 residues. Per germline, CDR1 SGDLS and CDR2 YYNGEE. The ends lost 4 bases at V and 6 bases at J; junction bases unmatched: 8. The CDR3 loop reads CASSIGTGYGEQYF. The CDR3 DNA follows: TGTGCCAGCAGCATCGGGACAGGGTACGGCGAGCAGTACTTC.

This chain uses TRBV5-4 with TRBJ1-1; 7 bases are a match to TRBD1. There are 13 residues in the CDR3. The ends lost 4 bases at V and 7 bases at J; junction bases unmatched: 7. Germline V gene sequence: CDR1 SGHNT, CDR2 YYREEE (reference sequence). In nucleotides, the CDR3 is TGTGCCAGCAGCGGCCGGGACAGAAATGAAGCTTTCTTT. Translating it yields CASSGRDRNEAFF.

The rearrangement links TRBV2 to TRBJ1-1; D is perhaps TRBD1 (5 bases). The CDR3 has 13 residues. Trimming removed 8 bases at V and 7 bases at J, with 17 bases between. Germline loops: CDR1 SNHLY, CDR2 FYNNEI. The CDR3 protein is CASLRTVGVEAFF. CDR3 in DNA: TGTGCCAGCCTTAGAACAGTGGGGGTTGAAGCTTTCTTT.

This rearrangement joins TRBV19 to TRBJ2-7; D is unresolved. The CDR3 is 14 residues long. V lost 4 bases and J lost 4, with 14 bases in between. The germline V gene has CDR1 LNHDA and CDR2 SQIVND (reference sequence). The DNA of the CDR3 is TGTGCCAGTAGTACAGGCAGCCACCCTTACGAGCAGTACTTC. It is translated as CASSTGSHPYEQYF.

A remark on this clone: One junction end does not reproduce the germline sequence, and a read error may be involved. This sequence joins TRBV18 and TRBJ1-2, with D tentatively TRBD1 (5 bases). Germline V CDR1 and CDR2: KGHSH, LQKENI. The CDR3 has 17 amino acids. The DNA of the CDR3 is TGTGCCAGCTCACCAGGGGGGTTACAGCCAAGCTCTCTGGGATTCCCCTTC. Translation: CASSPGGLQPSSLGFPF.

This chain joins TRBV7-2 and TRBJ2-7; 8 nucleotides align to TRBD2. Germline CDR1 and CDR2: SGHTA and FQGNSA. With V trimmed by 5 bases and J by 4 bases, 4 bases remained unmatched. CDR3 length: 13 residues. The CDR3 spells CASSRGLEYEQYF. The CDR3 nucleotides are TGTGCCAGCAGCCGGGGACTAGAATACGAGCAGTACTTC.

The rearrangement uses TRBV29-1 and TRBJ2-1, with D perhaps assigned TRBD1 or TRBD2 (5 bases each). Germline loops: CDR1 SQVTM, CDR2 ANQGSEA. Trimming cost V 4 bases and J 4 bases, with 8 bases left between them. The CDR3 runs to 12 residues. The CDR3 loop is CSVVGDYNEQFF. The CDR3 nucleotides read TGCAGCGTTGTGGGGGATTACAATGAGCAGTTCTTC.